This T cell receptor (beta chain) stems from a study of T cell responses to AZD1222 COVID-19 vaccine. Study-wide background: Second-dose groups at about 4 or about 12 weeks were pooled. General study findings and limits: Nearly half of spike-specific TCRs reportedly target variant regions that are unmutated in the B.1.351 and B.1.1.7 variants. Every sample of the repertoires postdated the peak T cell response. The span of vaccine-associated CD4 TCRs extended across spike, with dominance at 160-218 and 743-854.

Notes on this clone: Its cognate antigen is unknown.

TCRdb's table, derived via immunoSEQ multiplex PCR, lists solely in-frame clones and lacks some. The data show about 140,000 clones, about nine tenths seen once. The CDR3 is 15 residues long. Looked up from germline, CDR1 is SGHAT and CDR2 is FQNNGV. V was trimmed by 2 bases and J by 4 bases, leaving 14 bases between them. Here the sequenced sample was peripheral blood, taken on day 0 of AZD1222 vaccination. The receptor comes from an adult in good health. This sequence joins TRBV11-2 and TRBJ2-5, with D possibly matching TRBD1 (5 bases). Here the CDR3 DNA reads TGTGCCAGCAGCTTAAATATCGCAGGGCCAGAGACCCAGTACTTC. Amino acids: CASSLNIAGPETQYF.